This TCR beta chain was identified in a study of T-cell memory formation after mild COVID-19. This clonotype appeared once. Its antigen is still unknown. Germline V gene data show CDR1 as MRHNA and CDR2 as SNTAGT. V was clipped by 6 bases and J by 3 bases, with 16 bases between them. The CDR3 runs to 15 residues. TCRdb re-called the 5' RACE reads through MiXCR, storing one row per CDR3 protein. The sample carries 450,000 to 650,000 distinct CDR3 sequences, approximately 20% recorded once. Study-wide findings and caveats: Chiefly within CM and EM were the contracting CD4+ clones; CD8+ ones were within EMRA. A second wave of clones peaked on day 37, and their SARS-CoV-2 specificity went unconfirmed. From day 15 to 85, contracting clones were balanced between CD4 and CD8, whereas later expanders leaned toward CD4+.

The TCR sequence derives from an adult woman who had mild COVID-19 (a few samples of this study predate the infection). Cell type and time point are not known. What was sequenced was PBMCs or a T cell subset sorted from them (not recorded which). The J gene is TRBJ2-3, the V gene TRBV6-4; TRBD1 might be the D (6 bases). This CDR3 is CASSPRGTQTDTQYF. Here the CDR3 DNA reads TGTGCCAGCAGCCCTAGGGGGACCCAAACAGATACGCAGTATTTT.